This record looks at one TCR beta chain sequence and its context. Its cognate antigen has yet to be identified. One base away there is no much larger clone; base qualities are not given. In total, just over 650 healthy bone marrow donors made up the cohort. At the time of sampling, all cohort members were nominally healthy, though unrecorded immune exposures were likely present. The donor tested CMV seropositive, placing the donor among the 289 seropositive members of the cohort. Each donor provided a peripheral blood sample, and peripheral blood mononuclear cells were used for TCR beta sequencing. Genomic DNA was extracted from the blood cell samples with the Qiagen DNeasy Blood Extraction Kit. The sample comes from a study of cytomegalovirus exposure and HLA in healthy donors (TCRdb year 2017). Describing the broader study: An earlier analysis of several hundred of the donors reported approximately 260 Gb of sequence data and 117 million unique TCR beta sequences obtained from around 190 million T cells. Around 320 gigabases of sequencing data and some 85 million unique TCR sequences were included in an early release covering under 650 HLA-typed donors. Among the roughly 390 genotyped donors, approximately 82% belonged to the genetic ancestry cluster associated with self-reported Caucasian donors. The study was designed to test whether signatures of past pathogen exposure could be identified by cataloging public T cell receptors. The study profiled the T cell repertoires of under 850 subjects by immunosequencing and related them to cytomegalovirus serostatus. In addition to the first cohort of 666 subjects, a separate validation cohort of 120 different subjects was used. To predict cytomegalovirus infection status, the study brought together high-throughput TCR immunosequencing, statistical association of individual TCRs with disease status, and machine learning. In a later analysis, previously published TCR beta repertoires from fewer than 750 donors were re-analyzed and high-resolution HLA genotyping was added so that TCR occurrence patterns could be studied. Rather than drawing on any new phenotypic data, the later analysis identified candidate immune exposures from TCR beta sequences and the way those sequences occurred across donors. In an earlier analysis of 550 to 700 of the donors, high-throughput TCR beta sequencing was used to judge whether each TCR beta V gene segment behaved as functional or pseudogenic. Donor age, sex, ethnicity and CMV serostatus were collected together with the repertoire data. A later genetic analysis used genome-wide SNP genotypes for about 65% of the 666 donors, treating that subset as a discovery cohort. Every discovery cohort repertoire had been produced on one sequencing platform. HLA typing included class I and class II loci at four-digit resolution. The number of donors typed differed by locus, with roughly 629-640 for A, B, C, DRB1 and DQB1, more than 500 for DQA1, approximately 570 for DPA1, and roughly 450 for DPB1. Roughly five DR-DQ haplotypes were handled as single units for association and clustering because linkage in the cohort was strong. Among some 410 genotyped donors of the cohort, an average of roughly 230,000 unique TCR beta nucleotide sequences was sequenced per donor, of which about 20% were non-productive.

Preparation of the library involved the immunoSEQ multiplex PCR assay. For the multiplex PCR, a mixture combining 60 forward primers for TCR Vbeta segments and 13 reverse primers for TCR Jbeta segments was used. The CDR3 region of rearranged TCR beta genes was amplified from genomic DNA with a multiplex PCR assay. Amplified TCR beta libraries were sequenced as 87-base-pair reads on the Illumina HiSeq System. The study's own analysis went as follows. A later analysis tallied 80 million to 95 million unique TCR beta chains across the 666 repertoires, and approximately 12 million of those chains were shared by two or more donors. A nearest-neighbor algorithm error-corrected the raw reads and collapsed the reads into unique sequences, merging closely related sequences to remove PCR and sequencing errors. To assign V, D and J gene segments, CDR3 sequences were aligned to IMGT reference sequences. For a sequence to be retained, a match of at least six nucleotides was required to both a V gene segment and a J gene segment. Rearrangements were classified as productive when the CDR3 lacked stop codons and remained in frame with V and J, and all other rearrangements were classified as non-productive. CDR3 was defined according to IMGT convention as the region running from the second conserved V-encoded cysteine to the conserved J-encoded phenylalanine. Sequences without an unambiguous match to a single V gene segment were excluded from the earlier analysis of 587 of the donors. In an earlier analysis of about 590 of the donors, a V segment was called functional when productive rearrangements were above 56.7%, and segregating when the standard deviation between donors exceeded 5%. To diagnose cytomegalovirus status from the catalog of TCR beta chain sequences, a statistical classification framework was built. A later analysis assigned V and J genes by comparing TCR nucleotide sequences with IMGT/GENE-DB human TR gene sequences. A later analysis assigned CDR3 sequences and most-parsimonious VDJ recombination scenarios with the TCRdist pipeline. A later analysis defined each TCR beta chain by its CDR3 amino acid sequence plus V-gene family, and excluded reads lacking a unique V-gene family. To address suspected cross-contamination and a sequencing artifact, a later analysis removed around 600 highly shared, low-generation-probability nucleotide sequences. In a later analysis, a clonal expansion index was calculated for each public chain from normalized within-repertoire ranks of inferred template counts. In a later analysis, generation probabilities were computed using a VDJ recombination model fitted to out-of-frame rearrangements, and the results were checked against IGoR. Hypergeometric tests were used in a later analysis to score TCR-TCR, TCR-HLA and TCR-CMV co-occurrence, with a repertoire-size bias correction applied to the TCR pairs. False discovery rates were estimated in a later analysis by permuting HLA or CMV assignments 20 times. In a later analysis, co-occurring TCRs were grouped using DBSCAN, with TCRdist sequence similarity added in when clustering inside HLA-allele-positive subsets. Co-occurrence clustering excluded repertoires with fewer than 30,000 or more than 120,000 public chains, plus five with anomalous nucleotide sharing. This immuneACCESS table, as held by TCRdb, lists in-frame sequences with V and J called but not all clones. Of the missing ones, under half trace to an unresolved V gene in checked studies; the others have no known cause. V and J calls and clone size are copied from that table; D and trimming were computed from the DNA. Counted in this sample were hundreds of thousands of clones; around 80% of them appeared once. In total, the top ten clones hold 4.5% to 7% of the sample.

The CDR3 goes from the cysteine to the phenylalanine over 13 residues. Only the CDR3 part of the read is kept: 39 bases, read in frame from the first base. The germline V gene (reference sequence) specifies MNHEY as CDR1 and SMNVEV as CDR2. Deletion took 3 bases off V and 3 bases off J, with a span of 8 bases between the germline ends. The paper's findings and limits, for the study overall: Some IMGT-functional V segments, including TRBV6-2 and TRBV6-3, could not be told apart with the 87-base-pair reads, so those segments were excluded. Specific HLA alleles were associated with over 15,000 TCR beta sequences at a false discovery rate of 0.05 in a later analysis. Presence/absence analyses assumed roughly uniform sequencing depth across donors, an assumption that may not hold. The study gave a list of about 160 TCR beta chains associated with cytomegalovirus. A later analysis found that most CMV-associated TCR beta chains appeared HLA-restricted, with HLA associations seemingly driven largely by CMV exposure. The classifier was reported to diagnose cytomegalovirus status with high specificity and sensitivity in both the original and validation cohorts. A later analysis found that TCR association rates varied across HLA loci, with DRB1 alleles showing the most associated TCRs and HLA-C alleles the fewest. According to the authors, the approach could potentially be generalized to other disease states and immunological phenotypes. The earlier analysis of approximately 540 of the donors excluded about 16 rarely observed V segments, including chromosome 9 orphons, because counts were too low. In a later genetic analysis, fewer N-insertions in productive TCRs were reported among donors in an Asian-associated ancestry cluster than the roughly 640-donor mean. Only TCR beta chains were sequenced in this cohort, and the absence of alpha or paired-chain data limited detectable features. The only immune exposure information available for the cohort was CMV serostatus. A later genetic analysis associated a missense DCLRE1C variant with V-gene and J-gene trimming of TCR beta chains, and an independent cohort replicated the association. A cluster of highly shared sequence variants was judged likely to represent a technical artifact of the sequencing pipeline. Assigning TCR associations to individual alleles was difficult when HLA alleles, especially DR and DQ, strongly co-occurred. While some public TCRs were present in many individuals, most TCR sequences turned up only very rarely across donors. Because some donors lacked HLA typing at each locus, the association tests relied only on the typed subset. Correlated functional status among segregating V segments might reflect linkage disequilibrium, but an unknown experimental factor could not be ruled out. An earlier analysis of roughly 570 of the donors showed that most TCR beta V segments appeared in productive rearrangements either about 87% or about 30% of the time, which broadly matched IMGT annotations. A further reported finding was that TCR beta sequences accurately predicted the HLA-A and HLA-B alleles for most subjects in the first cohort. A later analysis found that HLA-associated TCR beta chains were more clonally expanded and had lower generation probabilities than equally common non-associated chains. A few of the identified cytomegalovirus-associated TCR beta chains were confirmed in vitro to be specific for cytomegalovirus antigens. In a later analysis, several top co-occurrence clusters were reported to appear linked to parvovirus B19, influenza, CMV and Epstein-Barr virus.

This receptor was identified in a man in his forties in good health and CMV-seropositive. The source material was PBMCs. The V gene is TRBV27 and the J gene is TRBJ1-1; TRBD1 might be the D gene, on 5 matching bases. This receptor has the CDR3 CASSFGAHTEAFF. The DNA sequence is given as TGTGCCAGCAGTTTTGGGGCGCACACTGAAGCTTTCTTT.